The present TCR beta chain was sequenced within a study of cytomegalovirus exposure and HLA in healthy donors. The PCR ran on 60 Vbeta and 13 Jbeta primers. Some clones are missing from TCRdb's copy, which holds only in-frame ones; the method was immunoSEQ multiplex PCR. The sample features more than 95,000 clones, with approximately 2.6% in its top ten. Study results and caveats: In an earlier analysis, about 87% or about 30%: the productive usage of most TCR beta V segments.

Germline-derived CDR1 and CDR2 are LNHNV and YYDKDF (reference sequence). Trimming took 8 bases from V and 3 from J, leaving 13 bases between them. This CDR3 comprises 13 residues. Regarding this clone: The antigen remains undetermined.

The genes are TRBV15 and TRBJ1-1; D is unclear. The source of this sequence is a man younger than 45 in good health and CMV-seronegative. Sequencing used PBMCs. The CDR3 spells CATRPGFDTEAFF. The DNA for the CDR3 is TGTGCCACCCGGCCAGGTTTCGACACTGAAGCTTTCTTT.